This T cell receptor (beta chain) was sequenced in a study of blood T cells in healthy people across ages. About the study: About one barcoded beta molecule per two T cells came from capture by template switching. Whole-study findings and limits: Older age coincided with a roughly linear decline in TCR beta diversity per million T cells.

There are 14 residues in the CDR3. Trimming took 1 base from V and 0 from J, leaving 5 bases between them. Per the germline V gene, CDR1 is SGDLS and CDR2 is YYNGEE. Primed by a sample-barcoded 5' primer and a J-beta primer mix, a second PCR proceeded for 7 to 11 cycles. There were at least 3 million CDR3-containing paired-end reads obtained from each sample. TCRdb reanalysed the 5' RACE reads using MiXCR and keeps one entry per CDR3 protein. The sample includes around 700,000 distinct CDR3 sequences, about 25% of them seen just once. Isolated per sample were at least 6 million PBMCs. About this clonotype itself: Antigen unknown.

This sample also belongs to another study, concerning T cells of mothers and their children.

The sequence came from a boy between 10 and 17 years old in good health. Sequences were obtained from blood. V gene TRBV9 combines with J gene TRBJ1-3; no definite D call. The CDR3 nucleotides are TGTGCCAGCAGCGTACAGGTCTCTGGAAACACCATATATTTT. This translates into CASSVQVSGNTIYF. Full variable domain (missing parts from reference TRBV9 and TRBJ1-3): DSGVTQTPKHLITATGQRVTLRCSPRSGDLSVYWYQQSLDQGLQFLIQYYNGEERAKGNILERFSAQQFPDLHSELNLSSLELGDSALYFCASSVQVSGNTIYFGEGSWLTVV.